A selection of T cell receptor beta chains follows, all from one sample in a study of monozygotic twins with inflammatory bowel disease. TCRdb re-called the 5' RACE reads and catalogs CDR3 proteins one per entry, DNA excluded. Its listing shows about 93,000 distinct CDR3 sequences. Sequenced: blood. The receptors here all came from a human donor with ulcerative colitis or Crohn's disease, or a healthy co-twin of an affected twin (not recorded which). The CDR3 runs from the conserved cysteine through the conserved F or W. Fields, in order: V gene, J gene, CDR3 protein.

v_gene: TRBV12-3/TRBV12-4; j_gene: TRBJ2-7; CDR3aa: CASSRNYEQYF
v_gene: TRBV18; j_gene: TRBJ2-7; CDR3aa: CASSPPGLRSEQYF
v_gene: TRBV6-2/TRBV6-3; j_gene: TRBJ1-2; CDR3aa: CASSPQEYGYTF
v_gene: TRBV7-2; j_gene: TRBJ1-4; CDR3aa: CASSPRVRGEKLFF
v_gene: TRBV20-1; j_gene: TRBJ2-5; CDR3aa: CSASQPGRLQETQYF
v_gene: TRBV9; j_gene: TRBJ2-5; CDR3aa: CASSFRGSGGGPQETQYF
v_gene: TRBV20-1; j_gene: TRBJ2-4; CDR3aa: CSARELAKNIQYF
v_gene: TRBV12-3/TRBV12-4; j_gene: TRBJ1-6; CDR3aa: CASSLRGNSPLHF
v_gene: TRBV5-1; j_gene: TRBJ1-2; CDR3aa: CASSLDGQGAVYGYTF
v_gene: TRBV19; j_gene: TRBJ2-1; CDR3aa: CASSIGQGGRNEQFF
v_gene: TRBV2; j_gene: TRBJ1-5; CDR3aa: CASSRDTDQPQHF
v_gene: TRBV7-9; j_gene: TRBJ2-3; CDR3aa: CASSLGGQSTDTQYF
v_gene: TRBV5-1; j_gene: TRBJ1-1; CDR3aa: CASSFADNTEAFF
v_gene: TRBV6-5; j_gene: TRBJ2-7; CDR3aa: CASSYSWADLSYEQYF
v_gene: TRBV24-1; j_gene: TRBJ2-2; CDR3aa: CATSDPSEELFF
v_gene: TRBV6-1; j_gene: TRBJ1-4; CDR3aa: CASSGIVENEKLFF
v_gene: TRBV12-3/TRBV12-4; j_gene: TRBJ1-6; CDR3aa: CASSLQIYNSPLHF
v_gene: TRBV20-1; j_gene: TRBJ1-5; CDR3aa: CSARDRGGNQPQHF
v_gene: TRBV6-1; j_gene: TRBJ2-1; CDR3aa: CASSRRTGGAGNEQFF
v_gene: TRBV20-1; j_gene: TRBJ1-2; CDR3aa: CSAREGNYGYTF
v_gene: TRBV20-1; j_gene: TRBJ1-3; CDR3aa: CSARVRTGTGNTIYF
v_gene: TRBV12-3/TRBV12-4; j_gene: TRBJ2-7; CDR3aa: CASSRDSYYEQYF
v_gene: TRBV12-3/TRBV12-4; j_gene: TRBJ1-6; CDR3aa: CASSRIQDYNSPLHF
v_gene: TRBV11-2; j_gene: TRBJ1-4; CDR3aa: CASSLRRGVNEKLFF
v_gene: TRBV3-1; j_gene: TRBJ2-3; CDR3aa: CASSQGSSVFDTQYF
v_gene: TRBV6-2/TRBV6-3; j_gene: TRBJ2-1; CDR3aa: CASSYQQRGEQFF
v_gene: TRBV15; j_gene: TRBJ1-4; CDR3aa: CATSRGNEKLFF
v_gene: TRBV12-3/TRBV12-4; j_gene: TRBJ1-2; CDR3aa: CASSGGSSYYGYTF
v_gene: TRBV4-1; j_gene: TRBJ2-7; CDR3aa: CASTRQTDGYEQYF
v_gene: TRBV19; j_gene: TRBJ1-5; CDR3aa: CASSIDHHRGQPQHF
v_gene: TRBV5-1; j_gene: TRBJ1-6; CDR3aa: CASTRDRENSPLHF
v_gene: TRBV6-2/TRBV6-3; j_gene: TRBJ2-7; CDR3aa: CASSYGGLLPYEQYF
v_gene: TRBV5-1; j_gene: TRBJ2-3; CDR3aa: CASSSPGVDTQYF
v_gene: TRBV5-1; j_gene: TRBJ1-5; CDR3aa: CASSLGDNLNQPQHF
v_gene: TRBV20-1; j_gene: TRBJ2-1; CDR3aa: CSAFFPGGLQYEQFF
v_gene: TRBV7-3; j_gene: TRBJ2-2; CDR3aa: CASSPGTGDTGELFF
v_gene: TRBV3-1; j_gene: TRBJ1-1; CDR3aa: CASINMWTTEAFF
v_gene: TRBV7-2; j_gene: TRBJ2-5; CDR3aa: CASSPAWIGGGTQYF
v_gene: TRBV6-1; j_gene: TRBJ2-1; CDR3aa: CASRKTSGRSDNEQFF
v_gene: TRBV18; j_gene: TRBJ2-5; CDR3aa: CASSPPSGQTWETQYF
v_gene: TRBV18; j_gene: TRBJ1-6; CDR3aa: CASSTTTLPLGALHF
v_gene: TRBV3-1; j_gene: TRBJ2-7; CDR3aa: CASSLRTSGGEQYF
v_gene: TRBV20-1; j_gene: TRBJ2-5; CDR3aa: CSARLAGGSSEYF
v_gene: TRBV5-6; j_gene: TRBJ2-1; CDR3aa: CASTLMGSLGVYNEQFF